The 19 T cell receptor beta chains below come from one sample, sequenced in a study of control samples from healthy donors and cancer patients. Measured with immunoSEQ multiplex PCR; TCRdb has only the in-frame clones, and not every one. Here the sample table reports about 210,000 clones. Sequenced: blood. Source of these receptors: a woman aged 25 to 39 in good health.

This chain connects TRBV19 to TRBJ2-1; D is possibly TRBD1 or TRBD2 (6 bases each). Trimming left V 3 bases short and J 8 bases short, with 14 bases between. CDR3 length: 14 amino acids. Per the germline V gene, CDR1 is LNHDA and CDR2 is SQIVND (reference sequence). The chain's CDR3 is CASSMNRGLHEQFF. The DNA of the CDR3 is TGTGCCAGTAGTATGAACCGGGGGCTGCATGAGCAGTTCTTC.

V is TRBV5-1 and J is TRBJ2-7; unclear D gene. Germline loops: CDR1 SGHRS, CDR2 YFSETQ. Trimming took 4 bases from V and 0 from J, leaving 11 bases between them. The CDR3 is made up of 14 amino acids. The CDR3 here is CASSTRSSSYEQYF. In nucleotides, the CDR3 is TGCGCCAGCAGCACTCGTTCGAGCTCCTACGAGCAGTACTTC.

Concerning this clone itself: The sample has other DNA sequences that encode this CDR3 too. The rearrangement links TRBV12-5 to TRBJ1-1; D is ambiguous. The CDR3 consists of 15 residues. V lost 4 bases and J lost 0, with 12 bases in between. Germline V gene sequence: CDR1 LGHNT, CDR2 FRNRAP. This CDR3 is CASGSPDGLNTEAFF. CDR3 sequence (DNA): TGTGCTAGTGGTTCCCCGGACGGATTGAACACTGAAGCTTTCTTT.

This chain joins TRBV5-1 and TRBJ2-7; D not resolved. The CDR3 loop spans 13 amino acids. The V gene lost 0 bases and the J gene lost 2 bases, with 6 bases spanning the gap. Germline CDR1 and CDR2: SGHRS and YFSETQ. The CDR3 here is CASSLAATYEQYF. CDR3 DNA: TGCGCCAGCAGCTTGGCGGCAACCTACGAGCAGTACTTC.

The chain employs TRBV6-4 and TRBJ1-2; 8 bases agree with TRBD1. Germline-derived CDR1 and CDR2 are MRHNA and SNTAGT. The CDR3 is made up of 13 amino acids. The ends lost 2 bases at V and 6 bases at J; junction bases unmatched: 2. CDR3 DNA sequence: TGTGCCAGCAGTGACCCGGGACAGGATGGCTACACCTTC. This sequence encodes CASSDPGQDGYTF.

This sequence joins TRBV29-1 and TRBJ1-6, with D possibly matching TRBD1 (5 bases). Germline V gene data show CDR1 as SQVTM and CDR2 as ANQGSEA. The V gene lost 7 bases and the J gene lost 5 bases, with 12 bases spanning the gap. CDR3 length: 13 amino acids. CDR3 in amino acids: CSAGGTNNSPLHF. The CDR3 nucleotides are TGCAGCGCTGGAGGGACCAATAATTCACCCCTCCACTTT.

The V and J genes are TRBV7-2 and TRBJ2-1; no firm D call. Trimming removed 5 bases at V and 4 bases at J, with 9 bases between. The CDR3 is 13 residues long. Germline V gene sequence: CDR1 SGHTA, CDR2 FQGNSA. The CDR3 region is CASSLVVYNEQFF. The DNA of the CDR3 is TGTGCCAGCAGCCTAGTGGTATACAATGAGCAGTTCTTC.

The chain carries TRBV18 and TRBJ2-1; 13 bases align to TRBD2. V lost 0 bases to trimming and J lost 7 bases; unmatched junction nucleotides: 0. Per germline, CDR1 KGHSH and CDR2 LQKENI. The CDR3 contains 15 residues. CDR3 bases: TGTGCCAGCTCACCACCGGGACTAGCGGGGAATGAGCAGTTCTTC. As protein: CASSPPGLAGNEQFF.

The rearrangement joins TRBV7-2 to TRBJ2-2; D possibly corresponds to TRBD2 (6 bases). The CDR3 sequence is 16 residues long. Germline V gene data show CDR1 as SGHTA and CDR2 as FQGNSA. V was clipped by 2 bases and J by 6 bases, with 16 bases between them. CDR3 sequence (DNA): TGTGCCAGCAGCTTAATGGCGGGGCTCGCATCCGGGGAGCTGTTTTTT. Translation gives CASSLMAGLASGELFF.

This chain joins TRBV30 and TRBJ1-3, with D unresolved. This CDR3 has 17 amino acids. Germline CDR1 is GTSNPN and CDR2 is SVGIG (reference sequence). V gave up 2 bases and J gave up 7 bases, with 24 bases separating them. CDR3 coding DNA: TGTGCCTGGAGTTCCCCGGGAAGGAGAGGGAGCATGAACACCATATATTTT. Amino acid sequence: CAWSSPGRRGSMNTIYF.

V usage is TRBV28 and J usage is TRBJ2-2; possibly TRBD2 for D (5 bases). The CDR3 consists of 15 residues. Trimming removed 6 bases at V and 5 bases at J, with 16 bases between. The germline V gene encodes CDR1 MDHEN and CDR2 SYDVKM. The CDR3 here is CASRQKRTITGELFF. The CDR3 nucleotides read TGTGCCAGCAGACAAAAGCGGACCATTACCGGGGAGCTGTTTTTT.

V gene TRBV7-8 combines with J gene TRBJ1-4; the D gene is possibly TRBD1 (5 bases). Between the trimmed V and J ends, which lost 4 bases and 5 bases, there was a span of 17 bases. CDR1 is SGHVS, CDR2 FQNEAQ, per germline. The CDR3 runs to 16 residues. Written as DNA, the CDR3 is TGTGCCAGCAGCTCTGCCTTGGGGGTTCTGAATGAAAAACTGTTTTTT. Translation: CASSSALGVLNEKLFF.

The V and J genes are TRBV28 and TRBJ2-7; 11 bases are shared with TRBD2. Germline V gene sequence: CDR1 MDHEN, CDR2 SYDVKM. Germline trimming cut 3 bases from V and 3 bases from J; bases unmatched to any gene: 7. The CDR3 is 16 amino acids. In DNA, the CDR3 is TGTGCCAGCAGTTTGGGAGTAGCGGGGGGGGTCTACGAGCAGTACTTC. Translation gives CASSLGVAGGVYEQYF.

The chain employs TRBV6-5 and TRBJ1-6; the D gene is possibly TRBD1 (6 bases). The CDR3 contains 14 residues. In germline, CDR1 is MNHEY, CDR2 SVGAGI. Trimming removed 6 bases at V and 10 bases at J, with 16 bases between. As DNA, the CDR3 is TGTGCCAGCAGCCGGGACACCAGGGGATCACCCCTCCACTTT. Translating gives CASSRDTRGSPLHF.

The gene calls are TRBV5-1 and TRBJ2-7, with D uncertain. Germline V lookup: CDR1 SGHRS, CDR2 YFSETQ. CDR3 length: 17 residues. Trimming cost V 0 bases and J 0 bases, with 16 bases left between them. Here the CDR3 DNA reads TGCGCCAGCAGCTTGGCTCTCGACACTTTGAGCTCCTACGAGCAGTACTTC. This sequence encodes CASSLALDTLSSYEQYF.

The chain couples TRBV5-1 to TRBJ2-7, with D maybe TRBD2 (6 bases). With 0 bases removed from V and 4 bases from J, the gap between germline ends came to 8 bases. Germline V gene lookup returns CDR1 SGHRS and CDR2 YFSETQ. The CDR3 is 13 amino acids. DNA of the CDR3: TGCGCCAGCAGCTTGGCGGGGGAGTACGAGCAGTACTTC. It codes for CASSLAGEYEQYF.

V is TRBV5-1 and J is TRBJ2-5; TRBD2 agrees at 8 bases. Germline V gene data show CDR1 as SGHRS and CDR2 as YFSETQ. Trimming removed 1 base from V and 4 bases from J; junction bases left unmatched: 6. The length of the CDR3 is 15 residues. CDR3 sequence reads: CASSLYTSGGETQYF. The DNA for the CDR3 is TGCGCCAGCAGCTTGTACACTAGCGGTGGAGAGACCCAGTACTTC.

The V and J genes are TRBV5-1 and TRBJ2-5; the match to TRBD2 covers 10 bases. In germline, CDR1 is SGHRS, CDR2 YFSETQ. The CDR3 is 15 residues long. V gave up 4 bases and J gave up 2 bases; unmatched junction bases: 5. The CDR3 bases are TGCGCCAGCAGCCCCTGGACTAGCGGACAAGAGACCCAGTACTTC. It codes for CASSPWTSGQETQYF.

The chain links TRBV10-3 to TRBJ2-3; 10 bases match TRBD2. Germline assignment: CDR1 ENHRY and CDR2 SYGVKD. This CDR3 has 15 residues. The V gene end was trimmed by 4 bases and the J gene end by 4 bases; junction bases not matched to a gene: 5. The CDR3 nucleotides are TGTGCCATCAGTGCGGGTAGCGGGGGGTCAGATACGCAGTATTTT. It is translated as CAISAGSGGSDTQYF.